The clone carrying this TCR beta chain was detected only a few times. A much bigger clone sits one base away, suggesting this may be a read error. The sample is drawn from a study of regulatory T cells in long-lasting Graves disease. Time point specified: newly diagnosed GD, antithyroid drugs for less than 3 months. The TCR library was made from RNA that had been extracted from PBMCs in TRIzol. The CDR3 contains 14 residues. According to the study, TCR beta libraries were built with iRepertoire HTBI primers and CDR3-region Arm-PCR. TCRdb independently ran MiXCR on the multiplex PCR reads; one entry per CDR3 protein. This table holds 680,000 or so distinct CDR3 sequences, around 17% found once. The data were also submitted as part of a second study, on T cells in Graves' hyperthyroidism and ophthalmopathy.

This TCR was sampled from a woman in her 30s with Graves disease. The rearrangement joins TRBV12-3 or TRBV12-4 to TRBJ2-3, with D perhaps TRBD1 (5 bases). The source material was peripheral blood mononuclear cells (PBMCs), sampled at new diagnosis, from a patient treated with antithyroid drugs. The CDR3 sequence is CASRRRAGTDTKYF. CDR3 bases: TGTGCCAGCAGGCGCAGGGCCGGCACAGATACGAAGTATTTT.